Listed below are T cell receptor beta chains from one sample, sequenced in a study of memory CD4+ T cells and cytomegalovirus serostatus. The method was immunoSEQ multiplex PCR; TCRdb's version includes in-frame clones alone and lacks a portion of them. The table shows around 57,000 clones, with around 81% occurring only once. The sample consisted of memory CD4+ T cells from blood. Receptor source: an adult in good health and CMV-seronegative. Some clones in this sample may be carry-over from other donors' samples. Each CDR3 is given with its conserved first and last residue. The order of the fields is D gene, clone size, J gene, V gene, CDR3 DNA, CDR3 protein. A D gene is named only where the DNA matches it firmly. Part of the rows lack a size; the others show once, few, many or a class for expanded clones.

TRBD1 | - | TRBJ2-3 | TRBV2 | TGTGCCAGCAGAAAAACAGGGGTAGGGGGAGTGGGCACAGATACGCAGTATTTT | CASRKTGVGGVGTDTQYF
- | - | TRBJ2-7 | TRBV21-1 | TGTGCCAGCAGCAAAGAGGGGGTGGGGGAGCAGTACTTC | CASSKEGVGEQYF
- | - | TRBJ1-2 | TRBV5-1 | TGCGCCAGCAGCAAGGACGGTACGACGCCCTATGGCTACACCTTC | CASSKDGTTPYGYTF
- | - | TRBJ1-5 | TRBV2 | TGTGCCAGCAGCTTAATCGAGCCCTATAGCAATCAGCCCCAGCATTTT | CASSLIEPYSNQPQHF
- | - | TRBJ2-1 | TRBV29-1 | TGCAGCGTTCGTCCTTTCCATGAGCAGTTCTTC | CSVRPFHEQFF
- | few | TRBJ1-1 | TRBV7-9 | TGTGCCAGCAGCTTATGGACAGAAGCTTTCTTT | CASSLWTEAFF
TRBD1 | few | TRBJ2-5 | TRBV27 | TGTGCCAGCAGTCCCCAGGGGGCCGGGGAGACCCAGTACTTC | CASSPQGAGETQYF
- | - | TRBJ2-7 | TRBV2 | TGTGCCAGCAGTGCGGGCTCTCCCGGCGAGCAGTACTTC | CASSAGSPGEQYF
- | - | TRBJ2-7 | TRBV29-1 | TGCAGCGTTGCGTTCTCGGGGGCCTACGAGCAGTACTTC | CSVAFSGAYEQYF
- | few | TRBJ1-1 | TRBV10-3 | TGTGCCAGCACAGGTTCGACGAACACTGAAGCTTTCTTT | CASTGSTNTEAFF
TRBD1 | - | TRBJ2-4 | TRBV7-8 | TGTGCCAGCAGCTTATCGGGACAGGGGGAACACATTCAGTACTTC | CASSLSGQGEHIQYF
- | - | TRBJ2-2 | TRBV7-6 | TGTGCCAGCAGGTCTTATAAGGACGGGGAGCTGTTTTTT | CASRSYKDGELFF
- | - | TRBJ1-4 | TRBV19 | TGTGCCAGTAGGACAGCAACTAATGAAAAACTGTTTTTT | CASRTATNEKLFF
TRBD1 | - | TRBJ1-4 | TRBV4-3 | TGCGCCAGCAGCCAAGGGAGACAGGGCGGGAGTGAAAAACTGTTTTTT | CASSQGRQGGSEKLFF
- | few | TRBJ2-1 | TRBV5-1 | TGCGCCAGCAGCTTGCTAGAGGGGTCCTACAATGAGCAGTTCTTC | CASSLLEGSYNEQFF
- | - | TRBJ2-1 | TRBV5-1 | TGCGCCAGCAGCGCCAGCGGTTACAATGAGCAGTTCTTC | CASSASGYNEQFF
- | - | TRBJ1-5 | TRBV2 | TGTGCCAGCAGTGCCAGCGGCAATCAGCCCCAGCATTTT | CASSASGNQPQHF
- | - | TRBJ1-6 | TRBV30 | TGTGCCTGGAGGCTGTCAAGCTCCTATAATTCACCCCTCCACTTT | CAWRLSSSYNSPLHF
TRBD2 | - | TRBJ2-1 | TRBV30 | TGTGCCTGGAGTCCGACTAGCGGGAGGCAGTTCTTC | CAWSPTSGRQFF
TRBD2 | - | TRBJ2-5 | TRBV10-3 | TGTGCCATCAGTGAGTCGGGACTACCCCAAGAGACCCAGTACTTC | CAISESGLPQETQYF
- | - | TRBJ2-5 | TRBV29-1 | TGCAGCGCTGGGGCCATGGGACGGATAATAGGGTTGGAGACCCAGTACTTC | CSAGAMGRIIGLETQYF
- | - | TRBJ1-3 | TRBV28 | TGTGCCAGCAGTTTACAAAGCTCTGGAAACACCATATATTTT | CASSLQSSGNTIYF
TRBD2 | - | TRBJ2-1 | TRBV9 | TGTGCCAGCAGTGCGCTAGCGGCCTTGAACAATGAGCAGTTCTTC | CASSALAALNNEQFF
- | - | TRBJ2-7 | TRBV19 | TGTGCCAGTAGTACCAACTCCCTGCCTCCCTACGAGCAGTACTTC | CASSTNSLPPYEQYF
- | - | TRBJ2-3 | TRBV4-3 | TGCGCCAGCAGCCAAGATCTGGGTACGCAGTATTTT | CASSQDLGTQYF
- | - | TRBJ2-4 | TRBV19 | TGTGCCAGTAGTATTCCGACAGTAGCCAAAAACATTCAGTACTTC | CASSIPTVAKNIQYF
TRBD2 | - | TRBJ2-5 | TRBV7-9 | TGTGCCAGCAGCGTCCGGGGGGGATCCGAGACCCAGTACTTC | CASSVRGGSETQYF
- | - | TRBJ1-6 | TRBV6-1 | TGTGCCAGCAGTGACCGGGGACCCCCGAGTGGGTCACCCCTCCACTTT | CASSDRGPPSGSPLHF
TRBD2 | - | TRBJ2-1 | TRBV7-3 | TGTGCCAGCAGCTTAACGGGCGGGAGAGGGGAGCAGTTCTTC | CASSLTGGRGEQFF
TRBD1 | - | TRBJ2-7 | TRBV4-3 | TGCGCCAGCAGCCTTTCCCGACAGGGAGAAAAGTACTTC | CASSLSRQGEKYF
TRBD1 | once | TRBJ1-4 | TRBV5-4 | TGTGCCAGCAGCTTGGCCCCCGGGACAGGCCTTGCAACTAATGAAAAACTGTTTTTT | CASSLAPGTGLATNEKLFF
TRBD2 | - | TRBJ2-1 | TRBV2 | TGTGCCAGCAGTGTTCCAGCGGGGGGGCATGAGCAGTTCTTC | CASSVPAGGHEQFF
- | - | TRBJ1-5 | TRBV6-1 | TGTGCCAGCAGTGTGTGGGGGGTCAATCAGCCCCAGCATTTT | CASSVWGVNQPQHF
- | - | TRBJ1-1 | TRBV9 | TGTGCCAGCAGCGTAGGGCCCCCCGATCACCCTGAAGCTTTCTTT | CASSVGPPDHPEAFF
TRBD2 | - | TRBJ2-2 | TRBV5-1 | TGCGCCAGCAGCTTCGCAACGGGAGGGCCTAAAGGCGGGGAGCTGTTTTTT | CASSFATGGPKGGELFF
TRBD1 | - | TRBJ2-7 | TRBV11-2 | TGTGCCAGCAGCTCCATACGACAGGGCTCCTACGAGCAGTACTTC | CASSSIRQGSYEQYF
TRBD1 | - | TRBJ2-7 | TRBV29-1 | TGCAGCGTGCGACAGGGGGCGGCCTACGAGCAGTACTTC | CSVRQGAAYEQYF
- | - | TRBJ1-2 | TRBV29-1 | TGCAGCGTTGTAGGGGGGGCCCCCTATGGCTACACCTTC | CSVVGGAPYGYTF
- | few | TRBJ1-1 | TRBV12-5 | TGTGCTAGTGGTTTGATCCCCATGAACACTGAAGCTTTCTTT | CASGLIPMNTEAFF
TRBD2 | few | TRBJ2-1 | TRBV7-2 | TGTGCCAGCAGCTTTTCTAGCGGTACCCTCAATGAGCAGTTCTTC | CASSFSSGTLNEQFF
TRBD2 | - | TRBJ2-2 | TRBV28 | TGTGCCAGCAGTTTAATGCCGGCTAGCGGAAACACCGGGGAGCTGTTTTTT | CASSLMPASGNTGELFF
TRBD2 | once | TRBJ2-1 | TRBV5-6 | TGTGCCAGCAGCTTGACTAGCGGGAGCACCTACAATGAGCAGTTCTTC | CASSLTSGSTYNEQFF
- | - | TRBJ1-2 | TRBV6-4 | TGTGCCAGCAGTTCCTACGGGGACTCAGATGGCTACACCTTC | CASSSYGDSDGYTF